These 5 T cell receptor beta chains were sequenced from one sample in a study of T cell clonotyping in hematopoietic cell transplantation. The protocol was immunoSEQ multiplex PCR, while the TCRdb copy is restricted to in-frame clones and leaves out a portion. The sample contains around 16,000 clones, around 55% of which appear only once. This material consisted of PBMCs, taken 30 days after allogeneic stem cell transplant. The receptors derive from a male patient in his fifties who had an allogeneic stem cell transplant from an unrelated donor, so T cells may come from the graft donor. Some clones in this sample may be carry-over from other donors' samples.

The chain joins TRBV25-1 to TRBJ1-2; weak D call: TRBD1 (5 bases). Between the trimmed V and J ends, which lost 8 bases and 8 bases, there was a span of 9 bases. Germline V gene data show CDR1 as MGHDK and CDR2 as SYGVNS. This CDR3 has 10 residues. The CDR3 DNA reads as TGTGCCAGCGAAGAGGGGGGCTACACCTTC. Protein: CASEEGGYTF.

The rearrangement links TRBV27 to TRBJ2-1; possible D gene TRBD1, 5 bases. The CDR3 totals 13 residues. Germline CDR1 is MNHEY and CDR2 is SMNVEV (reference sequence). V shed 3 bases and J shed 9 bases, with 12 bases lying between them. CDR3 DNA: TGTGCCAGCAGTTTGGCCCAGGGTTTTGAGCAGTTCTTC. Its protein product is CASSLAQGFEQFF.

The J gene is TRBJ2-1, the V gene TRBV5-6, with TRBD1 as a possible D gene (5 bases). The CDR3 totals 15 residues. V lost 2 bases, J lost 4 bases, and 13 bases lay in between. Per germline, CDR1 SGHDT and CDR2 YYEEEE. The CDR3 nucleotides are TGTGCCAGCAGCTTCGACAGAGAACATTACAATGAGCAGTTCTTC. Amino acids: CASSFDREHYNEQFF.

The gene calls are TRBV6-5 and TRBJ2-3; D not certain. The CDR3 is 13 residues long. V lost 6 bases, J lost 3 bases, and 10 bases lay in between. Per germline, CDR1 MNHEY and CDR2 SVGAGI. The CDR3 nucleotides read TGTGCCAGCAGACCAGGTGCGACAGATACGCAGTATTTT. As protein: CASRPGATDTQYF.

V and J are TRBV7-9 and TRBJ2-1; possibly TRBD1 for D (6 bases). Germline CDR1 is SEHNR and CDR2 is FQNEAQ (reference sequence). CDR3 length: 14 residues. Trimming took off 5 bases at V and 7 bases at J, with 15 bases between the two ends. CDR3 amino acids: CASSPYYRDNEQFF. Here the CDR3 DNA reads TGTGCCAGCAGCCCCTATTACAGGGATAATGAGCAGTTCTTC.